These T cell receptor beta chains were read from a single sample in a study of cytomegalovirus exposure and HLA in healthy donors. Generated by immunoSEQ multiplex PCR, the TCRdb table keeps only in-frame clones and is missing some. The data show around 170,000 clones, roughly 85% seen once. Sequencing input: PBMCs. The origin of the receptors is a man between 18 and 35 years old in good health and CMV-seropositive. CDR3s include the opening cysteine and the closing phenylalanine or tryptophan. The D gene is left open where the match is weak. Not all rows give a size; the values are once, few, many and, for expanded clones, a class.

j_gene | d_gene | v_gene | abundance | CDR3nt | CDR3aa
TRBJ2-3 | TRBD2 | TRBV7-2 | . | TGTGCCAGCAGCTTAGGCCTAGCGGGGTTAGATACGCAGTATTTT | CASSLGLAGLDTQYF
TRBJ2-3 | . | TRBV6-6 | . | TGTGCCAGCAAGTCTCGTGGGGGCGTAAACACAGATACGCAGTATTTT | CASKSRGGVNTDTQYF
TRBJ1-6 | . | TRBV5-1 | . | TGCGCCAGTCATGACAGGAATAATTCACCCCTCCACTTT | CASHDRNNSPLHF
TRBJ2-5 | TRBD2 | TRBV5-1 | once | TGCGCCAGCAGCTTTAGCGGGGGGCGGGGTGAGACCCAGTACTTC | CASSFSGGRGETQYF
TRBJ2-7 | TRBD2 | TRBV9 | . | TGTGCCAGCAGCCCGACTAGCGGGAGACCCTTGGACGAGCAGTACTTC | CASSPTSGRPLDEQYF
TRBJ2-7 | TRBD2 | TRBV28 | . | TGTGCCAGCAGGGCGACTAGCGGCTCCTACGAGCAGTACTTC | CASRATSGSYEQYF
TRBJ2-7 | TRBD2 | TRBV27 | . | TGTGCCAGCAGTTTGTACCGGGGGGCCTACGAGCAGTACTTC | CASSLYRGAYEQYF
TRBJ1-6 | TRBD1 | TRBV6-6 | . | TGTGCCAGCAGTTATAGGACAGGGGTTAATTCACCCCTCCACTTT | CASSYRTGVNSPLHF
TRBJ1-5 | . | TRBV30 | . | TGTGCCTGGAGTGTGCAGGGTTATCAGCCCCAGCATTTT | CAWSVQGYQPQHF
TRBJ2-1 | TRBD2 | TRBV7-9 | few | TGTGCCAGCAGTCCGCGGGAGGGCCCCCGCTACAATGAGCAGTTCTTC | CASSPREGPRYNEQFF
TRBJ2-1 | TRBD2 | TRBV6-1 | . | TGTGCCAGCAGGGATAGCGGGGCCTGGAATGAGCAGTTCTTC | CASRDSGAWNEQFF
TRBJ1-2 | . | TRBV5-1 | . | TGCGCCAGCAGCTTGGGGGGCGGCTACACCTTC | CASSLGGGYTF
TRBJ2-7 | TRBD2 | TRBV28 | . | TGTGCCAGCAGCCGGACTAGCGGGAGTCTCGAGCAGTACTTC | CASSRTSGSLEQYF
TRBJ2-7 | TRBD1 | TRBV29-1 | . | TGCAGAGCCCGGGACAGCCCTTCAAGGGAGCAGTACTTC | CRARDSPSREQYF
TRBJ2-7 | . | TRBV6-6 | . | TGTGCCAGCAGTCCCGTTTCTGGGGGCAGCTACGAGCAGTACTTC | CASSPVSGGSYEQYF
TRBJ2-4 | . | TRBV27 | . | TGTGCCAGCAGTTCTAGTACCCCAACCGGGACTTACAAAAACATTCAGTACTTC | CASSSSTPTGTYKNIQYF
TRBJ1-2 | . | TRBV27 | once | TGTGCCAGCAGTTTACGGCCAGGGAGGAACTATGGCTACACCTTC | CASSLRPGRNYGYTF
TRBJ1-2 | . | TRBV21-1 | . | TGTGCCAGCAGCACATCGGGACAGTCTTTCTTCTATGGCTACACCTTC | CASSTSGQSFFYGYTF
TRBJ1-4 | TRBD1 | TRBV10-2 | . | TGCGCCAGCAGTCAACAGGGGGCGAGTGAAAAACTGTTTTTT | CASSQQGASEKLFF
TRBJ2-1 | TRBD2 | TRBV15 | once | TGTGCCACCAGCAGATCCCGGACTAGCGGGAACTACAATGAGCAGTTCTTC | CATSRSRTSGNYNEQFF
TRBJ1-1 | TRBD1 | TRBV5-4 | few | TGTGCCAGCAGCGTCCGGACAGGGGGGGAGCACACTGAAGCTTTCTTT | CASSVRTGGEHTEAFF
TRBJ2-6 | TRBD1 | TRBV2 | . | TGTGCCAGCTGGGGACAGGGAACCTCTGGGGCCAACGTCCTGACTTTC | CASWGQGTSGANVLTF
TRBJ2-3 | TRBD2 | TRBV10-1 | . | TGCGCCAGCAGTGGAAGCGGGGGTAGCACAGATACGCAGTATTTT | CASSGSGGSTDTQYF
TRBJ2-5 | TRBD2 | TRBV9 | . | TGTGCCAGCAGCGGTACTAGCGGGGGGTGGGAAGAGACCCAGTACTTC | CASSGTSGGWEETQYF